Below are 26 T cell receptor beta chains sequenced from a single sample in a study of blood T cell repertoires in COVID-19. Here immunoSEQ multiplex PCR was the method, and the copy in TCRdb shows in-frame clones only, minus some. The sample includes about 150,000 clones, around four fifths of them seen just once. Sequenced input: PBMCs or T cells enriched from blood (not recorded which). These receptors were collected from a woman between 50 and 59 years old who had recovered from COVID-19.

V gene TRBV5-4 combines with J gene TRBJ1-3; D is unclear. CDR3 size: 15 residues. The germline gives CDR1 SGHNT, CDR2 YYREEE (reference sequence). The V and J ends lost 5 bases and 0 bases respectively, with 12 bases between them. This CDR3 reads CASSSGRDSGNTIYF. CDR3 coding DNA: TGTGCCAGCAGTTCCGGACGGGACTCTGGAAACACCATATATTTT.

The chain combines TRBV28 with TRBJ2-5; D gene uncertain. The CDR3 is 14 residues long. Per germline, CDR1 MDHEN and CDR2 SYDVKM. The V gene lost 6 bases and the J gene lost 4 bases, with 15 bases spanning the gap. The CDR3 bases are TGTGCCAGCAGCCCTCCGAGCAATCCAGAGACCCAGTACTTC. This codes for CASSPPSNPETQYF.

The V call is TRBV28, the J call TRBJ1-5, with 10 bases lining up with TRBD1. CDR1 is MDHEN, CDR2 SYDVKM, per germline. V trimming: 5 bases; J trimming: 7 bases; junction bases outside the gene matches: 8. This CDR3 contains 15 residues. CDR3 sequence: CASSLPTGGDQPQHF. Written as DNA, the CDR3 is TGTGCCAGCAGTCTACCGACAGGGGGCGACCAGCCCCAGCATTTT.

This clone was counted between two and nine times. The rearrangement links TRBV5-1 to TRBJ2-5; the match to TRBD1 covers 8 bases. CDR1 is SGHRS and CDR2 is YFSETQ in the germline V gene. The CDR3 is 14 residues long. Trimming cost V 2 bases and J 2 bases; bases outside gene matches: 2. CDR3 DNA: TGCGCCAGCAGCTTCCAGGGGGCGCAAGAGACCCAGTACTTC. Protein product: CASSFQGAQETQYF.

This clone was observed once. V and J are TRBV14 and TRBJ2-5, with D possibly being TRBD2 (6 bases). CDR1 and CDR2 (germline): SGHDN, FVKESK. V lost 2 bases and J lost 1, with 14 bases in between. There are 16 residues in the CDR3. CDR3 sequence: CASSQPQGTRQETQYF. For the CDR3, the DNA is TGTGCCAGCAGCCAACCCCAAGGGACTCGCCAAGAGACCCAGTACTTC.

This chain joins TRBV5-4 and TRBJ1-4; no definite D call. This CDR3 is built from 16 residues. Trimming took 0 bases from V and 14 from J, leaving 23 bases between them. Germline CDR1 SGHNT, CDR2 YYREEE (reference sequence). CDR3 DNA: TGTGCCAGCAGCTTGGTAAATCGCGGCGGCTCGGTTGAGCTGTTTTTT. It encodes CASSLVNRGGSVELFF. The variable domain in full, with the rest retrieved from reference TRBV5-4 and TRBJ1-4, is ETGVTQSPTHLIKTRGQQVTLRCSSQSGHNTVSWYQQALGQGPQFIFQYYREEENGRGNFPPRFSGLQFPNYSSELNVNALELDDSALYLCASSLVNRGGSVELFFGSGTQLSVL.

V gene TRBV5-1 combines with J gene TRBJ1-2; 7 bases map to TRBD1. From germline, CDR1 is SGHRS and CDR2 YFSETQ. The CDR3 is 15 amino acids. Trimming removed 4 bases from V and 3 bases from J; junction bases left unmatched: 9. The CDR3 here is CASSAQGNLYYGYTF. CDR3 nucleotide sequence: TGCGCCAGCAGCGCACAGGGGAACTTATACTATGGCTACACCTTC.

This clone was detected only once. The chain recombines TRBV29-1 with TRBJ2-5; TRBD1 is a possible D gene (5 bases). The V and J ends lost 5 bases and 0 bases respectively, with 13 bases between them. The CDR3 is made up of 14 amino acids. Germline V CDR1 and CDR2: SQVTM, ANQGSEA. Written as DNA, the CDR3 is TGCAGCGTTCAAATATGGGGCAACCAAGAGACCCAGTACTTC. Encoded protein: CSVQIWGNQETQYF.

This chain joins TRBV7-2 and TRBJ2-3; TRBD2 matches 8 bases. In germline, CDR1 is SGHTA, CDR2 FQGNSA. This CDR3 contains 15 residues. With V trimmed by 5 bases and J by 8 bases, 12 bases remained unmatched. CDR3 bases: TGTGCCAGCAGCGGGCTAGCGGGTCAAGGAGGTACGCAGTATTTT. Translation gives CASSGLAGQGGTQYF.

This chain joins TRBV10-3 and TRBJ1-1; 7 positions match TRBD1. Germline values: CDR1 ENHRY, CDR2 SYGVKD. This CDR3 spans 16 amino acids. V lost 0 bases, J lost 4 bases, and 8 bases stayed unmatched. In nucleotides, the CDR3 is TGTGCCATCAGTGAGTCGATAGGGACAGTGGTCACTGAAGCTTTCTTT. Translated: CAISESIGTVVTEAFF.

This clone was recorded at least ten times. Other DNA sequences of this sample code for an identical CDR3. The V and J genes are TRBV7-6 and TRBJ1-2; D perhaps matches TRBD1 (5 bases). Trimming pared 1 base from V and 4 bases from J, leaving 7 bases between. CDR1 and CDR2 (germline): SGHVS, FNYEAQ. The CDR3 contains 13 residues. CDR3 region: CASSLVGGYGYTF. CDR3 in DNA: TGTGCCAGCAGCTTAGTGGGGGGCTATGGCTACACCTTC.

This chain uses TRBV29-1 with TRBJ2-2; tentatively, D is TRBD2 (5 bases). CDR3 length: 14 residues. CDR1 and CDR2 (germline): SQVTM, ANQGSEA. V lost 4 bases and J lost 3, with 12 bases in between. Written as DNA, the CDR3 is TGCAGCGTTGCTCGGGAAGGTGACACCGGGGAGCTGTTTTTT. This codes for CSVAREGDTGELFF.

This chain uses TRBV5-8 with TRBJ1-6; the D gene is possibly TRBD1 (5 bases). Deletions cut 4 bases from V and 7 bases from J, with 18 bases between. Germline V gene sequence: CDR1 SGHTS, CDR2 YDEGEE. The CDR3 contains 16 residues. CDR3 residues: CASSDRVKGDNSPLHF. CDR3 DNA sequence: TGTGCCAGCAGCGACAGAGTTAAGGGTGACAATTCACCCCTCCACTTT.

The V call is TRBV11-2, the J call TRBJ1-4; 7 bases match TRBD1. In germline, CDR1 is SGHAT, CDR2 FQNNGV. The CDR3 totals 14 residues. V lost 1 base, J lost 6 bases, and 2 bases stayed unmatched. This CDR3 is CASSLVQGHEKLFF. The CDR3 nucleotides are TGTGCCAGCAGCTTAGTACAGGGGCATGAAAAACTGTTTTTT.

V usage is TRBV6-5 and J usage is TRBJ1-2; D not certain. Germline lookup yields CDR1 MNHEY and CDR2 SVGAGI. Trimming left V 10 bases short and J 4 bases short, with 16 bases between. The CDR3 has 13 residues. As DNA, the CDR3 is TGTGCCACTACAGCCGGCAGCCGCTATGGCTACACCTTC. Translation gives CATTAGSRYGYTF.

V gene TRBV30 combines with J gene TRBJ1-5, with D possibly matching TRBD1 (6 bases). CDR3 length: 13 residues. V lost 3 bases and J 7 bases, leaving 13 bases between the germline ends. Germline CDR1 is GTSNPN and CDR2 is SVGIG (reference sequence). CDR3 sequence (DNA): TGTGCCTGGAGCCCACAGGGTCTCCAGCCCCAGCATTTT. Translated, it gives CAWSPQGLQPQHF.

The V gene is TRBV28, the J gene TRBJ1-2; weak D call: TRBD1 (6 bases). CDR3 size: 14 residues. The V and J ends lost 7 bases and 7 bases respectively, with 19 bases between them. Germline CDR1 is MDHEN and CDR2 is SYDVKM. CDR3 sequence reads: CASTSAGGLFGYTF. The CDR3 nucleotides read TGTGCCAGCACCTCCGCCGGGGGGCTTTTTGGCTACACCTTC.

The chain links TRBV9 to TRBJ1-2, with D possibly being TRBD1 (6 bases). V was cut by 2 bases and J by 6 bases, with 14 bases left in between. CDR3 size: 14 residues. Looked up from germline, CDR1 is SGDLS and CDR2 is YYNGEE. In DNA, the CDR3 is TGTGCCAGCAGCGTCCCAGGGGAAATTAATGGCTACACCTTC. Translating it yields CASSVPGEINGYTF.

This rearrangement joins TRBV2 to TRBJ1-5, with unresolved D. The CDR3 consists of 13 residues. V was shortened by 3 bases and J by 7 bases, with 10 bases between the two germline ends. CDR1 SNHLY and CDR2 FYNNEI come from the germline V gene. CDR3 region: CASSDRSDQPQHF. CDR3 DNA: TGTGCCAGCAGTGACAGGTCAGACCAGCCCCAGCATTTT.

The V gene is TRBV19, the J gene TRBJ2-2; 8 nucleotides agree with TRBD1. J lost 7 bases, V lost 7 bases, and 5 bases had no gene match. CDR3 length: 13 amino acids. Germline V lookup: CDR1 LNHDA, CDR2 SQIVND (reference sequence). For the CDR3, the DNA is TGTGCCAGTACCCGGACAGGGTACGGGGAGCTGTTTTTT. Its translation is CASTRTGYGELFF.

This chain links TRBV11-2 with TRBJ2-7; TRBD2 aligns across 7 bases. V was clipped by 4 bases and J by 9 bases; unmatched bases: 12. Germline assignment: CDR1 SGHAT and CDR2 FQNNGV. The CDR3 length is 14 residues. The CDR3 spells CASSSGEGRKVQYF. The CDR3 DNA is TGTGCCAGCAGCTCGGGGGAGGGCAGGAAGGTGCAGTACTTC.

The rearrangement links TRBV19 to TRBJ1-6; the D is unclear. The CDR3 consists of 17 residues. Trimming took off 5 bases at V and 0 bases at J, with 14 bases between the two ends. Germline V gene data show CDR1 as LNHDA and CDR2 as SQIVND (reference sequence). The CDR3 sequence is CASSGSRSSSYNSPLHF. As DNA, the CDR3 is TGTGCCAGTAGTGGTTCGCGGTCAAGCTCCTATAATTCACCCCTCCACTTT. Full variable domain (rest looked up from reference TRBV19 and TRBJ1-6): DGGITQSPKYLFRKEGQNVTLSCEQNLNHDAMYWYRQDPGQGLRLIYYSQIVNDFQKGDIAEGYSVSREKKESFPLTVTSAQKNPTAFYLCASSGSRSSSYNSPLHFGNGTRLTVT.

As to this clone: Other DNA variants within this sample encode the same CDR3. The rearrangement uses TRBV6-5 and TRBJ1-5; perhaps TRBD1 as D (5 bases). This CDR3 region has 14 residues. V dropped 0 bases and J dropped 7 bases, with 10 bases sitting between them. Germline V gene lookup returns CDR1 MNHEY and CDR2 SVGAGI. CDR3 sequence reads: CASSYSGGTQPQHF. CDR3 coding DNA: TGTGCCAGCAGTTACTCGGGGGGAACCCAGCCCCAGCATTTT.

V usage is TRBV9 and J usage is TRBJ2-7; possible D gene TRBD1, 6 bases. Per the germline V gene, CDR1 is SGDLS and CDR2 is YYNGEE. This CDR3 contains 14 residues. The V gene lost 10 bases and the J gene lost 0 bases, with 17 bases spanning the gap. This CDR3 is CAGETGKFSYEQYV. CDR3 DNA: TGTGCCGGAGAAACAGGGAAATTCTCCTACGAGCAGTACGTC.

V and J are TRBV5-1 and TRBJ2-2, with 9 bases lining up with TRBD1. Trimming cost V 3 bases and J 3 bases; bases outside gene matches: 3. CDR3 length equals 15 residues. The germline CDR1 and CDR2 sequences are SGHRS and YFSETQ. The CDR3 spells CASSWRTGDTGELFF. For the CDR3, the DNA is TGCGCCAGCAGCTGGAGGACAGGGGACACCGGGGAGCTGTTTTTT.

The chain links TRBV5-1 to TRBJ2-2; possible D gene TRBD2, 6 bases. V was shortened by 2 bases and J by 1 base, with 12 bases between the two germline ends. The germline V gene encodes CDR1 SGHRS and CDR2 YFSETQ. The length of the CDR3 is 16 residues. CDR3 protein: CASSFLAVGNTGELFF. The CDR3 region has the DNA TGCGCCAGCAGCTTCTTAGCGGTGGGGAACACCGGGGAGCTGTTTTTT.